This T cell receptor (beta chain) was obtained from a study of CXCR3-negative and CXCR3-positive naive CD8 T cells. Under 350,000 cells per CD8+ T cell subset were flow-sorted in triplicate. This CDR3 region has 13 residues. The germline V gene encodes CDR1 MNHEY and CDR2 SVGAGI. General study results and limits: With CXCR3 expression partially decreased after cryopreservation, most assays relied on fresh PBMCs.

Concerning this clonotype itself: The antigen is not known.

Carrying UMI labels, the TRB cDNA libraries were prepared through 5' RACE. Reanalyzing the 5' RACE reads, TCRdb keeps one entry per CDR3 protein, without DNA. Here the sample table reports tens of thousands of distinct CDR3 sequences. The specimen sequenced was memory CD8+ T cells from blood. This clonotype was sampled from a human donor in good health. Some clones in this sample may be carry-over from other donors' samples. V gene TRBV6-5 combines with J gene TRBJ1-1. This CDR3 is CASSYAVNTQAFF.